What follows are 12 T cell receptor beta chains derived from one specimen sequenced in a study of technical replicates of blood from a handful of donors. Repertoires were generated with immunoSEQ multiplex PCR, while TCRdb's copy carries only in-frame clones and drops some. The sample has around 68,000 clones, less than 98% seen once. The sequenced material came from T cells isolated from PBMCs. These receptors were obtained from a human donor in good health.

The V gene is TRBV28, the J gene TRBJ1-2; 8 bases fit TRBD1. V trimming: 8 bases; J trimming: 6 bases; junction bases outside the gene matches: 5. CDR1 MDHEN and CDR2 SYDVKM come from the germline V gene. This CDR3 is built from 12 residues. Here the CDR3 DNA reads TGTGCCAGCGGTACAGGGGGTCATGGCTACACCTTC. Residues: CASGTGGHGYTF.

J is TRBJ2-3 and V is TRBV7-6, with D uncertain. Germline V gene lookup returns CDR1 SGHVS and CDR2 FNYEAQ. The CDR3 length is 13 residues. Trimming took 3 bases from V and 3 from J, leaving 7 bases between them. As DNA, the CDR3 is TGTGCCAGCAGCTTGGTAGTGACAGATACGCAGTATTTT. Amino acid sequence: CASSLVVTDTQYF. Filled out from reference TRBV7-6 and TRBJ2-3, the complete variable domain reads GAGVSQSPRYKVTKRGQDVALRCDPISGHVSLYWYRQALGQGPEFLTYFNYEAQQDKSGLPNDRFSAERPEGSISTLTIQRTEQRDSAMYRCASSLVVTDTQYFGPGTRLTVL.

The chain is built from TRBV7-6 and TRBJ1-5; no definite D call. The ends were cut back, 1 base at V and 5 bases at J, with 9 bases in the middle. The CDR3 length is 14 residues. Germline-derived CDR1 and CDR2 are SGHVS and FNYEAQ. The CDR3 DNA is TGTGCCAGCAGCTTAGAGGAGGGAGATCAGCCCCAGCATTTT. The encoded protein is CASSLEEGDQPQHF.

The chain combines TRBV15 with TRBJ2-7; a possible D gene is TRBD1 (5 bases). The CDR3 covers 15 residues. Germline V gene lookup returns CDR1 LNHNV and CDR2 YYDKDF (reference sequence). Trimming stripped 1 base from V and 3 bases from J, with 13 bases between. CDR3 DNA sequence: TGTGCCACCAGCAGAGGGTCAGGGTGGAGCTACGAGCAGTACTTC. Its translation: CATSRGSGWSYEQYF.

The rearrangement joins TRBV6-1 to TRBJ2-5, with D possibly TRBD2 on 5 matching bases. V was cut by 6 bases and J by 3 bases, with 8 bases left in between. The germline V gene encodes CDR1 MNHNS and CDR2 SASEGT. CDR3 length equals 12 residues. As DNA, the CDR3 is TGTGCCAGCAGAGCAGCGGAAGAGACCCAGTACTTC. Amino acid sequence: CASRAAEETQYF.

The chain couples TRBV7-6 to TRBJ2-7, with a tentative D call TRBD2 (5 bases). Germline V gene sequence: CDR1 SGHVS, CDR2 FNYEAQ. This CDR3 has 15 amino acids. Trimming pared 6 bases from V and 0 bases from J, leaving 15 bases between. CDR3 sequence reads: CASSNSEKSSYEQYF. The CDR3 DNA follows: TGTGCCAGCAGTAATAGCGAAAAGAGCTCCTACGAGCAGTACTTC. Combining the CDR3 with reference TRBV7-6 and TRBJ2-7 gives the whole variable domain GAGVSQSPRYKVTKRGQDVALRCDPISGHVSLYWYRQALGQGPEFLTYFNYEAQQDKSGLPNDRFSAERPEGSISTLTIQRTEQRDSAMYRCASSNSEKSSYEQYFGPGTRLTVT.

CDR3 DNA sequence: TGTGCCAGCTCACCATTGACAGGGGGGACCGGGGAGCTGTTTTTT. Translated: CASSPLTGGTGELFF. The chain is built from TRBV18 and TRBJ2-2; 9 nucleotides match TRBD1. The trim removed 2 bases at V and 5 bases at J, leaving 3 bases unmatched. The CDR3 loop spans 15 amino acids. The germline gives CDR1 KGHSH, CDR2 LQKENI.

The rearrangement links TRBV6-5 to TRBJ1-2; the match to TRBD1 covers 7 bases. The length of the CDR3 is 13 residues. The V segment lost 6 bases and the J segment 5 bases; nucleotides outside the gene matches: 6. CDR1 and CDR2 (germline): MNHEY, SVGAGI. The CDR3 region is CASSLTGLYGYTF. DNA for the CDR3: TGTGCCAGCAGCCTGACAGGGCTTTATGGCTACACCTTC.

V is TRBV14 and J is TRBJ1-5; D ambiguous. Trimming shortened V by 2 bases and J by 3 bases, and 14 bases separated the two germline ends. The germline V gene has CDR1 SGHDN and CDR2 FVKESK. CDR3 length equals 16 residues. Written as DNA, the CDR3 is TGTGCCAGCAGCCAAAAGGAGGAGAGAAACAATCAGCCCCAGCATTTT. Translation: CASSQKEERNNQPQHF.

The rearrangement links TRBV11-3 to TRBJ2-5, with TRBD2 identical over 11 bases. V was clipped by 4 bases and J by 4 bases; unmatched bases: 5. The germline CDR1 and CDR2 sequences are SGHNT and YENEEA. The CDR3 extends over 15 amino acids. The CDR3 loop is CASSSLGTSGETQYF. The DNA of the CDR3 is TGTGCCAGCAGCTCGTTAGGGACTAGCGGAGAGACCCAGTACTTC.

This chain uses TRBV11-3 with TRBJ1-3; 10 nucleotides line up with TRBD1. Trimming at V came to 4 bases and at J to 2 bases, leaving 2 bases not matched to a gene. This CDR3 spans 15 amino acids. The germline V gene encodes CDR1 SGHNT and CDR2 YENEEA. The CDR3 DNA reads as TGTGCCAGCAGCTCAGGGACAGGGGCTGGAAACACCATATATTTT. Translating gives CASSSGTGAGNTIYF.

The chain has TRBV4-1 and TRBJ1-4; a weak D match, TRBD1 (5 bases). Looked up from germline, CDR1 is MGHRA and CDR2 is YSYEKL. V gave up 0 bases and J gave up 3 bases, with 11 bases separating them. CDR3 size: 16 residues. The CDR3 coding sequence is TGCGCCAGCAGCCAAGATAAATCAGGGCCTAATGAAAAACTGTTTTTT. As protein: CASSQDKSGPNEKLFF.